This T cell receptor (beta chain) comes out of a study of PD-1 and CTLA-4 blockade in melanoma. The V gene's germline CDR1 is MGHRA and CDR2 YSYEKL. Trimming shortened V by 1 base and J by 12 bases, and 10 bases separated the two germline ends. There are 13 residues in the CDR3. Sequencing used immunoSEQ multiplex PCR; TCRdb keeps in-frame clones, though not all of them. Altogether under 20,000 clones are present, 70% being singletons, with the ten largest covering 13% to 15%. The sequencing used CD8+ T cells from peripheral blood, collected from a patient given anti-PD-1 treatment. The receptor was derived from a human donor with melanoma. The gene calls are TRBV4-1 and TRBJ1-6; perhaps TRBD1 as D (5 bases). The CDR3 coding sequence is TGCGCCAGCAGCCAAGCCCCAGGGAAACCCCTCCACTTT. Residues: CASSQAPGKPLHF.